The following is a TCR beta chain sequence with its context. Its antigen is currently unknown. This record comes from a study of response to subunit inactivated influenza vaccine. MiXCR was run by TCRdb on the RT-PCR reads, yielding one entry per CDR3 protein. The sample has some 500,000 distinct CDR3 sequences, 16% seen once. In germline, CDR1 is SGHRS, CDR2 YFSETQ. The CDR3 length is 12 residues. With V trimmed by 3 bases and J by 16 bases, 6 bases remained unmatched. Study-wide results and caveats: Authors suggested few new T cells are recruited by each seasonal influenza vaccination.

V is TRBV5-1 and J is TRBJ2-1; 11 positions match TRBD2. The source is a man aged 50-75 years who received an inactivated influenza vaccine. The input for sequencing was CD4+ T cells sorted from PBMCs, taken around 25 months after vaccination. The CDR3 region is CASSSRLAGIFF. The DNA of the CDR3 is TGCGCCAGCAGCTCCCGACTAGCGGGGATTTTCTTC.